What follows are 10 T cell receptor beta chains derived from one specimen sequenced in a study of memory CD4+ T cells and cytomegalovirus serostatus. Method: immunoSEQ multiplex PCR; TCRdb's copy keeps in-frame clones and lacks some. This table holds some 53,000 clones, roughly 80% found once. Single viable CD3+CD4+CD8-CD45RO+ cells were sorted as the memory CD4+ T cells. Sequencing was carried out using memory CD4+ T cells from blood. The receptor set was obtained from an adult in good health and CMV-seronegative.

This clone has just a few counts. The chain combines TRBV25-1 with TRBJ1-4; 9 nucleotides line up with TRBD1. The V gene end was trimmed by 2 bases and the J gene end by 8 bases; junction bases not matched to a gene: 3. Germline CDR1 reads MGHDK; CDR2 reads SYGVNS. This CDR3 comprises 14 residues. This CDR3 reads CASSEGQGNEKLFF. The DNA of the CDR3 is TGTGCCAGCAGTGAAGGACAGGGGAACGAAAAACTGTTTTTT.

This clone has only a few counts. The chain carries TRBV4-3 and TRBJ1-5; possible D gene TRBD1, 5 bases. The V gene lost 4 bases and the J gene lost 7 bases, with 20 bases spanning the gap. Germline assignment: CDR1 LGHNA and CDR2 YSLEER. This CDR3 region has 16 residues. The CDR3, as DNA: TGCGCCAGCAGCCCAACGCCGGTAGTGAGGGGCCAGCCCCAGCATTTT. This translates into CASSPTPVVRGQPQHF.

As DNA, the CDR3 is TGTGCCAGCGAAGGGGGCAGGGAGGGTCATTATGGCTACACCTTC. Translating gives CASEGGREGHYGYTF. This chain uses TRBV2 with TRBJ1-2, with TRBD1 matching 7 bases. Per the germline V gene, CDR1 is SNHLY and CDR2 is FYNNEI. The V and J ends lost 8 bases and 5 bases, in that order; junction bases with no gene match: 14. CDR3 length equals 15 residues.

The chain carries TRBV30 and TRBJ1-3; 7 bases fit TRBD1. J lost 5 bases, V lost 1 base, and 5 bases had no gene match. Germline lookup yields CDR1 GTSNPN and CDR2 SVGIG (reference sequence). The CDR3 is made up of 14 amino acids. CDR3 sequence: CAWSETGWRNTIYF. The CDR3 DNA sequence: TGTGCCTGGAGTGAGACAGGGTGGAGAAACACCATATATTTT.

Worth noting for this clone: Other DNA sequences in this specimen translate into the identical CDR3. The CDR3 spells CASSYRRGTEAFF. The CDR3 DNA reads as TGTGCCAGCAGCTACAGGAGAGGCACTGAAGCTTTCTTT. The chain is built from TRBV27 and TRBJ1-1; tentatively, D is TRBD1 (5 bases). V was shortened by 6 bases and J by 4 bases, with 12 bases between the two germline ends. CDR1 and CDR2 from the germline V gene are MNHEY and SMNVEV (reference sequence). The CDR3 has 13 residues.

The gene calls are TRBV6-6 and TRBJ2-7; D may correspond to TRBD1 or TRBD2 (7 bases each). The ends were cut back, 6 bases at V and 1 base at J, with 13 bases in the middle. Germline V CDR1 and CDR2: MNHNY, SVGAGI (reference sequence). The CDR3 length is 14 residues. The CDR3 coding sequence is TGTGCCAGCAGCAGGGGGGGGCCTTCCTACGAGCAGTACTTC. It translates to CASSRGGPSYEQYF.

This clone appeared a single time. This chain connects TRBV7-9 to TRBJ2-7; weak D call: TRBD2 (5 bases). Germline V gene lookup returns CDR1 SEHNR and CDR2 FQNEAQ (reference sequence). Trimming took off 2 bases at V and 4 bases at J, with 9 bases between the two ends. The length of the CDR3 is 13 residues. CDR3 sequence: CASSLQLGYEQYF. The CDR3 region has the DNA TGTGCCAGCAGCTTACAACTAGGTTACGAGCAGTACTTC.

The chain combines TRBV30 with TRBJ1-6; tentatively, D is TRBD1 (5 bases). Looked up from germline, CDR1 is GTSNPN and CDR2 is SVGIG (reference sequence). The CDR3 loop spans 14 amino acids. Between the trimmed V and J ends, which lost 2 bases and 9 bases, there was a span of 14 bases. The CDR3 bases are TGTGCCTGGAGTTTAGGGGCCCGCAGTTCACCCCTCCACTTT. It specifies CAWSLGARSSPLHF.

The CDR3 loop is CASTTTNYGYTF. The CDR3 nucleotides are TGTGCCAGCACAACAACTAACTATGGCTACACCTTC. This chain connects TRBV6-5 to TRBJ1-2; D uncertain. The CDR3 sequence is 12 residues long. Per germline, CDR1 MNHEY and CDR2 SVGAGI. The ends were cut back, 7 bases at V and 0 bases at J, with 6 bases in the middle.

This chain connects TRBV6-1 to TRBJ1-1; 7 bases align to TRBD1. The CDR3 is 13 amino acids. Germline V gives CDR1 MNHNS, CDR2 SASEGT. The V segment lost 7 bases and the J segment 4 bases; nucleotides outside the gene matches: 6. CDR3 bases: TGTGCCAGCACTAACACAGGGGCCACTGAAGCTTTCTTT. Protein product: CASTNTGATEAFF.